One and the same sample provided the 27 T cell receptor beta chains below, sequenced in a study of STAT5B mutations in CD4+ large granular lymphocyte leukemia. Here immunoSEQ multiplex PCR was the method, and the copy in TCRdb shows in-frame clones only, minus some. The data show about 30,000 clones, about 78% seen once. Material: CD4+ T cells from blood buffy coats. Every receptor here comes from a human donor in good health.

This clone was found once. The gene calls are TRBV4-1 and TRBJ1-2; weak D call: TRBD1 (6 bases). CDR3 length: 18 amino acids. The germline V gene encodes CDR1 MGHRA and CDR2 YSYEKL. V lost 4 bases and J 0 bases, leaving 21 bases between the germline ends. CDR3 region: CASSLPRGQLKANYGYTF. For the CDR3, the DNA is TGCGCCAGCAGCCTCCCCCGGGGGCAGCTAAAAGCTAACTATGGCTACACCTTC.

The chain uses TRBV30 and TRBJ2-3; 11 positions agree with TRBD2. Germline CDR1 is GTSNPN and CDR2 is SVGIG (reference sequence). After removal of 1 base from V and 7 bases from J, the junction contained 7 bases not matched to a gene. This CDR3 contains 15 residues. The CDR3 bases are TGTGCCTGGAGTGGAACTAGCGGGGGAGGGAATACGCAGTATTTT. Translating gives CAWSGTSGGGNTQYF.

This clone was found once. CDR3 bases: TGTGCCAGTAGTCCTAGCACAGATACGCAGTATTTT. Amino acid sequence: CASSPSTDTQYF. The rearrangement uses TRBV19 and TRBJ2-3, with D unclear. V was clipped by 5 bases and J by 0 bases, with 3 bases between them. From germline, CDR1 is LNHDA and CDR2 SQIVND (reference sequence). The CDR3 is made up of 12 amino acids.

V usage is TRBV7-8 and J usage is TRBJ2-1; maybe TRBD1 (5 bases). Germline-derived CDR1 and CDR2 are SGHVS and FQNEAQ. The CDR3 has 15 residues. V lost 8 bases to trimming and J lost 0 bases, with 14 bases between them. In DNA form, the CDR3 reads TGTGCCAGCCGTAGGGGCGGAAGCTCCTACAATGAGCAGTTCTTC. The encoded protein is CASRRGGSSYNEQFF.

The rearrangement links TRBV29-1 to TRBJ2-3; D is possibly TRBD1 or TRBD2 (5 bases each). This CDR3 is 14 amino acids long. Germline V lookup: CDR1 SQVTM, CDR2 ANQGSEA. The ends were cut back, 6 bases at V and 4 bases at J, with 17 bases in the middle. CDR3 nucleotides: TGCAGCGTCTTGGACCCAAGGGGAGCAGATACGCAGTATTTT. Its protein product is CSVLDPRGADTQYF.

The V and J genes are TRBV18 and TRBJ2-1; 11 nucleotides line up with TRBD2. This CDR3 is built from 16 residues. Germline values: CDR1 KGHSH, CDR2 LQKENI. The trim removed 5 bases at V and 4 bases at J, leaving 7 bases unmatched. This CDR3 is CASSLMTSGDYNEQFF. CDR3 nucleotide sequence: TGTGCCAGCTCATTAATGACTAGCGGGGATTACAATGAGCAGTTCTTC.

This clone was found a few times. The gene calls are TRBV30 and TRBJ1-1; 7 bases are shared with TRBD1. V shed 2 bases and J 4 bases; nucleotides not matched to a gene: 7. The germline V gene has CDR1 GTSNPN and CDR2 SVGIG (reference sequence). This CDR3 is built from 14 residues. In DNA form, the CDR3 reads TGTGCCTGGAGTCCCGGACAGGCTTCCACTGAAGCTTTCTTT. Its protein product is CAWSPGQASTEAFF.

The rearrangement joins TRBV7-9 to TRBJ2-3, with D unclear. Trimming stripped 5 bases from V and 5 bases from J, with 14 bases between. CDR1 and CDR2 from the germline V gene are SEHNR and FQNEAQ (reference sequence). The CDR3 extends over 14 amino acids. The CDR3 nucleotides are TGTGCCAGCAGCAACCAAAACTTTAGAGATACGCAGTATTTT. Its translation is CASSNQNFRDTQYF.

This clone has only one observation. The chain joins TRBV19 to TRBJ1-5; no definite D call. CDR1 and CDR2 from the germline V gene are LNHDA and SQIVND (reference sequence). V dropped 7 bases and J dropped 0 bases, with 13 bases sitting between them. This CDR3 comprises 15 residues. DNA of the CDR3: TGTGCCAGTACCTTAGGCGGATTTAGCAATCAGCCCCAGCATTTT. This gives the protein CASTLGGFSNQPQHF.

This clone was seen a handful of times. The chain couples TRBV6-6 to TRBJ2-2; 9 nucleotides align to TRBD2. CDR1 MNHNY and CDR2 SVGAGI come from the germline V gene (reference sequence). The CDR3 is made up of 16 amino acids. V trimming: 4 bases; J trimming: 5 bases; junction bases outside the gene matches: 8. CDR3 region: CASSSRAGGHTGELFF. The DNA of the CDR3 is TGTGCCAGCAGTTCACGGGCGGGAGGGCATACCGGGGAGCTGTTTTTT.

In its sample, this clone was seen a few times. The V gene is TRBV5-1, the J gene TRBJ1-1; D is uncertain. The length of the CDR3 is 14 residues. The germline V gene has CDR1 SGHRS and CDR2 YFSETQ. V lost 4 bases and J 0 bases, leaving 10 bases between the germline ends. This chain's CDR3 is CASSRRSLNTEAFF. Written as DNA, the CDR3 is TGCGCCAGCAGCAGGAGGTCCCTGAACACTGAAGCTTTCTTT. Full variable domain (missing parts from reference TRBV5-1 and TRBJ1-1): KAGVTQTPRYLIKTRGQQVTLSCSPISGHRSVSWYQQTPGQGLQFLFEYFSETQRNKGNFPGRFSGRQFSNSRSEMNVSTLELGDSALYLCASSRRSLNTEAFFGQGTRLTVV.

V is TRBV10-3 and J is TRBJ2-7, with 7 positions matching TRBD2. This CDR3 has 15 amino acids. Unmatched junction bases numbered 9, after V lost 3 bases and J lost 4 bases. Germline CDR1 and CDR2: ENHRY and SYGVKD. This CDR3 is CAISESGTGSYEQYF. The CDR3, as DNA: TGTGCCATCAGTGAAAGCGGGACGGGATCTTACGAGCAGTACTTC.

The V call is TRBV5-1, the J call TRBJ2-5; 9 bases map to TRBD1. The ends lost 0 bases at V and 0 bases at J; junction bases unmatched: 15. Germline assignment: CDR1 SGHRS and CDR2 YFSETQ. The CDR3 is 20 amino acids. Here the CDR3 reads CASSLGESGTGRGYQETQYF. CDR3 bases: TGCGCCAGCAGCTTGGGTGAAAGCGGGACAGGGAGGGGGTACCAAGAGACCCAGTACTTC. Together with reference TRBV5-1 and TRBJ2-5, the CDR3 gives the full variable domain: KAGVTQTPRYLIKTRGQQVTLSCSPISGHRSVSWYQQTPGQGLQFLFEYFSETQRNKGNFPGRFSGRQFSNSRSEMNVSTLELGDSALYLCASSLGESGTGRGYQETQYFGPGTRLLVL.

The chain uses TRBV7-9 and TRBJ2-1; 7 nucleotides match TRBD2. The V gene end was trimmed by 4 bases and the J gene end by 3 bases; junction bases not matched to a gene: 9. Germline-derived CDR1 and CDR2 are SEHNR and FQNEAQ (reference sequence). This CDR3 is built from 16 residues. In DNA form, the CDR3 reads TGTGCCAGCAGCTCTCCTGGGGAGCGGGGCTACAATGAGCAGTTCTTC. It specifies CASSSPGERGYNEQFF.

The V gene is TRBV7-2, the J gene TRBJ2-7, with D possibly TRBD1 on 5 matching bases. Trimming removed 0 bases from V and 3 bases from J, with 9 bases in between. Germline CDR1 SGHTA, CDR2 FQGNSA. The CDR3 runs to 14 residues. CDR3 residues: CASSLAGAGYEQYF. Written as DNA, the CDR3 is TGTGCCAGCAGCTTAGCAGGGGCTGGCTACGAGCAGTACTTC.

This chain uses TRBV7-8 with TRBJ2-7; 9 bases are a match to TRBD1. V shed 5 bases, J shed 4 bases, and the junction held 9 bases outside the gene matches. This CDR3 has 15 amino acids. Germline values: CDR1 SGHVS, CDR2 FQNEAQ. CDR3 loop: CASSAETGGMYEQYF. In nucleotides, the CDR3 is TGTGCCAGCAGCGCCGAGACAGGGGGAATGTACGAGCAGTACTTC.

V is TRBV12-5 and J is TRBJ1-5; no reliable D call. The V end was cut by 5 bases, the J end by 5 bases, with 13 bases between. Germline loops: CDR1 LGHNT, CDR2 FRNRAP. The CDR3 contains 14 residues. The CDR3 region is CASGLIGEDQPQHF. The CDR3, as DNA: TGTGCTAGTGGTCTCATCGGAGAGGATCAGCCCCAGCATTTT. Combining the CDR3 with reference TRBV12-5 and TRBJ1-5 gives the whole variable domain DARVTQTPRHKVTEMGQEVTMRCQPILGHNTVFWYRQTMMQGLELLAYFRNRAPLDDSGMPKDRFSAEMPDATLATLKIQPSEPRDSAVYFCASGLIGEDQPQHFGDGTRLSIL.

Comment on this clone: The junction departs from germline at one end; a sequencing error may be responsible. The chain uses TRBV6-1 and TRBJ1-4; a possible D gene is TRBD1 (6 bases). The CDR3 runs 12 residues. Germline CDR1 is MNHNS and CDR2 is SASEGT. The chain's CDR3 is CASSEAGTFRVF. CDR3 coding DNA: TGTGCCAGCAGTGAAGCAGGGACATTCCGGGTTTTT.

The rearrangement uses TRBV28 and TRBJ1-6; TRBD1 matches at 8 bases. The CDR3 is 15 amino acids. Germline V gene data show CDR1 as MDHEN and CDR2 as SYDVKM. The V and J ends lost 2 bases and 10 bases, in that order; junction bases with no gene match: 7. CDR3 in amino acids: CASSLGQGESSPLHF. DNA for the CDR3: TGTGCCAGCAGTTTAGGACAGGGAGAAAGCTCACCCCTCCACTTT.

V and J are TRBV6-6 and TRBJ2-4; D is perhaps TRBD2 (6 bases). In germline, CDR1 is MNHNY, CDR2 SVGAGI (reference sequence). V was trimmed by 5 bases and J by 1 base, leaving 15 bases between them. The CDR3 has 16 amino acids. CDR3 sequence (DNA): TGTGCCAGCAGTGCGGCGGGGCGGTCTGCCAAAAACATTCAGTACTTC. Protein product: CASSAAGRSAKNIQYF.

As DNA, the CDR3 is TGTGCCAGCAGACAGGGTGTGAGTGAGCAGTTCTTC. It is translated as CASRQGVSEQFF. This sequence joins TRBV27 and TRBJ2-1, with D tentatively TRBD1 (6 bases). Trimming pared 6 bases from V and 9 bases from J, leaving 12 bases between. The CDR3 runs 12 residues. The germline V gene encodes CDR1 MNHEY and CDR2 SMNVEV (reference sequence).

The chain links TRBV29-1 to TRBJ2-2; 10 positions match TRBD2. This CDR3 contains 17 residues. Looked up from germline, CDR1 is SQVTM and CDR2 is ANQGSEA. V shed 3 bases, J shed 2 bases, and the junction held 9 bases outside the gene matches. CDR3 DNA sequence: TGCAGCGTTGACTTGGCTAGCGGGGGCCCAAACACCGGGGAGCTGTTTTTT. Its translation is CSVDLASGGPNTGELFF.

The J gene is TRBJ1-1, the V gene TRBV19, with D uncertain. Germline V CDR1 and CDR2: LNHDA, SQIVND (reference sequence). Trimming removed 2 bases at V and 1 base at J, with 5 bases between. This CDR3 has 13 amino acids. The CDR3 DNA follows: TGTGCCAGTAGTATACAGAAGAACACTGAAGCTTTCTTT. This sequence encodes CASSIQKNTEAFF.

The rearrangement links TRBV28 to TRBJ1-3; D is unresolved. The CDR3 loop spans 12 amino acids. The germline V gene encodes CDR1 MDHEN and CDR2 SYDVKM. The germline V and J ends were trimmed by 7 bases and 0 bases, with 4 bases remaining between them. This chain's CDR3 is CASKASGNTIYF. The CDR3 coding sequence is TGTGCCAGCAAGGCCTCTGGAAACACCATATATTTT.

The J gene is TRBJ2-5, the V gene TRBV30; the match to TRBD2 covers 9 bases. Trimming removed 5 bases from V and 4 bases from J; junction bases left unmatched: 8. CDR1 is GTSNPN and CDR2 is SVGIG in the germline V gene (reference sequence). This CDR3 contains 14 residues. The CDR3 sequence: CAWAASGVRETQYF. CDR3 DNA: TGTGCCTGGGCTGCTAGCGGGGTCAGAGAGACCCAGTACTTC.

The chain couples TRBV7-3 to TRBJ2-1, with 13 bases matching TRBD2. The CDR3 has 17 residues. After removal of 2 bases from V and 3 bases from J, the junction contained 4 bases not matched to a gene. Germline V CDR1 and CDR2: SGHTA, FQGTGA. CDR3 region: CASSLGGLAGSYNEQFF. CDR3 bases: TGTGCCAGCAGCTTAGGGGGACTAGCGGGGAGCTACAATGAGCAGTTCTTC.

The CDR3 DNA sequence: TGTGCCTGGAGTGTACAGGGAAACACCATATATTTT. Translation: CAWSVQGNTIYF. This sequence joins TRBV30 and TRBJ1-3; D is undetermined. CDR3 size: 12 residues. Per the germline V gene, CDR1 is GTSNPN and CDR2 is SVGIG (reference sequence). Trimming pared 0 bases from V and 4 bases from J, leaving 4 bases between.